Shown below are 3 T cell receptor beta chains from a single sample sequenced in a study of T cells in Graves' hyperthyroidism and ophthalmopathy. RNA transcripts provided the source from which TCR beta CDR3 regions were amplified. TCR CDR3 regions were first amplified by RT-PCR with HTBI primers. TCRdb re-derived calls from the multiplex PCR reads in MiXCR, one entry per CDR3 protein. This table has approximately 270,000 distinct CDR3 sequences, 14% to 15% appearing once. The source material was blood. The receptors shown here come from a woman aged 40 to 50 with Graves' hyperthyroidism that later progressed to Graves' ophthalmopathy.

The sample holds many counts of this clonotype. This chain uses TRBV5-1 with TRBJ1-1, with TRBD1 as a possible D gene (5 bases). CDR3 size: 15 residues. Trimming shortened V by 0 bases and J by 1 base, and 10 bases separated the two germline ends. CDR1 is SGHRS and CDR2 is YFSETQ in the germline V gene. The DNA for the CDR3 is TGCGCCAGCAGCTTGGCCGTAGGGGCGAACACTGAAGCTTTCTTT. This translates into CASSLAVGANTEAFF.

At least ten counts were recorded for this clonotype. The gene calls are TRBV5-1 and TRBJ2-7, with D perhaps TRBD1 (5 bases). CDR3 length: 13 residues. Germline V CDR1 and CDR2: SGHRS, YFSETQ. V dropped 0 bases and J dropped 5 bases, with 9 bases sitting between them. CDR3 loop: CASSLGRQHEQYF. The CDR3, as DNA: TGCGCCAGCAGCTTGGGCCGACAGCACGAGCAGTACTTC.

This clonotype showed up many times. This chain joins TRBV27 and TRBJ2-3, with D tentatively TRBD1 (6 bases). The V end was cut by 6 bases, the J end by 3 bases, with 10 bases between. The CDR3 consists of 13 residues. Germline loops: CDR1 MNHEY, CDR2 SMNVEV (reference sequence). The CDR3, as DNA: TGTGCCAGCAGCAGGACAGCAACAGATACGCAGTATTTT. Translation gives CASSRTATDTQYF.